This T cell receptor (beta chain) was sequenced during a study of T cell responses to AZD1222 COVID-19 vaccine. Study context: Doses given second, at about 4 or about 12 weeks, were pooled. Study-wide points: Just six AZD1222 recipients tested seropositive at baseline. Dominant at 160-218 and 743-854, vaccine-associated CD4 TCRs also spanned spike.

The repertoire was sequenced with immunoSEQ multiplex PCR; TCRdb's copy has only in-frame clones and lacks some. This sample carries about 76,000 clones, roughly 84% of them seen once, and the ten largest clones take 11%. The CDR3 spans 15 residues. With respect to this clone: The target antigen is unknown.

This TCR was recovered from an adult in good health. J is TRBJ1-3 and V is TRBV21-1; TRBD1 is the table's D call and was not checked against the DNA. TRBV21-1 is annotated as a pseudogene. Material: peripheral blood, obtained on day 0 of AZD1222 vaccination. CDR3 DNA: TGTGCCAGCACCCCTCGGGCAGGGTGGGGAAACACCATATATTTT. It translates to CASTPRAGWGNTIYF.